These T cell receptor beta chains were read from a single sample in a study of Ad26.COV2.S vaccination and SARS-CoV-2 variants. Repertoires were generated with immunoSEQ multiplex PCR, while TCRdb's copy carries only in-frame clones and drops some. The sample contains 300,000 to 400,000 clones, roughly 90% of which appear only once. The sequencing here drew on peripheral blood, taken in a trial of Ad26.COV2.S vaccine versus placebo. Receptors were obtained from a person between 18 and 59 years old who received the Ad26.COV2.S COVID-19 vaccine or a placebo. The CDR3 runs from the conserved cysteine through the conserved F or W. The D gene is left open where the match is weak. Clone size is not always given. Where it is, it says once, few, many or a class for expanded clones.

clone_size j_call v_call d_call cdr3_aa cdr3_nt
- TRBJ2-3 TRBV19 - CASSILVVLPSTDTQYF TGTGCCAGTAGTATCCTGGTAGTTCTCCCCTCCACAGATACGCAGTATTTT
- TRBJ2-1 TRBV7-8 - CASSLGVSYNEQFF TGTGCCAGCAGCTTGGGCGTCTCCTACAATGAGCAGTTCTTC
- TRBJ1-3 TRBV5-1 - CASAGFGNTIYF TGCGCCAGCGCAGGGTTCGGAAACACCATATATTTT
- TRBJ1-2 TRBV5-1 TRBD1 CASSYTDRGANYGYTF TGCGCCAGCAGCTACACCGACAGGGGAGCTAACTATGGCTACACCTTC
- TRBJ1-1 TRBV19 - CASTRPPGREIYTEAFF TGTGCCAGTACCCGACCTCCGGGAAGAGAAATTTACACTGAAGCTTTCTTT
once TRBJ1-2 TRBV23-1 - CASDGAGDYGYTF TGCGCCAGCGACGGGGCAGGGGATTATGGCTACACCTTC
- TRBJ2-7 TRBV13 TRBD2 CASSTYGGGSYEQYF TGTGCCAGCAGCACGTACGGGGGGGGCTCCTACGAGCAGTACTTC
- TRBJ1-1 TRBV3-1/TRBV3-2 - CASSQDRGAEAFF TGTGCCAGCAGCCAAGATCGGGGCGCTGAAGCTTTCTTT
- TRBJ1-6 TRBV19 TRBD1 CASSISGTGGLSPLHF TGTGCCAGTAGTATTTCCGGGACAGGGGGCTTATCACCCCTCCACTTT
- TRBJ2-5 TRBV11-3 - CASSLGGRMYQETQYF TGTGCCAGCAGCTTAGGCGGCAGAATGTACCAAGAGACCCAGTACTTC
- TRBJ2-7 TRBV5-6 - CASRSQMGGASSYEQYF TGTGCCAGCAGATCCCAGATGGGGGGGGCGAGCTCCTACGAGCAGTACTTC
- TRBJ1-5 TRBV5-1 - CASSLGAGTQNQPQHF TGCGCCAGCAGCTTGGGGGCCGGGACTCAAAATCAGCCCCAGCATTTT
- TRBJ1-2 TRBV13 TRBD1 CASSLLSPGGDGYTF TGTGCCAGCAGCTTATTGAGCCCAGGGGGAGATGGCTACACCTTC
- TRBJ1-2 TRBV7-2 - CASSLYGGDGYTF TGTGCCAGCAGCTTATACGGCGGAGATGGCTACACCTTC
- TRBJ1-2 TRBV3-1/TRBV3-2 - CASSQGGYGYTF TGTGCCAGCAGCCAGGGAGGCTATGGCTACACCTTC
- TRBJ2-5 TRBV5-1 - CASSLRGVATQYF TGCGCCAGCAGCTTGAGGGGGGTAGCGACCCAGTACTTC
- TRBJ2-2 TRBV29-1 - CSVLGLERHYTGELFF TGCAGCGTTTTAGGACTCGAACGACACTACACCGGGGAGCTGTTTTTT
- TRBJ1-2 TRBV19 TRBD1 CASSIILPPVRTGEGYTF TGTGCCAGTAGTATCATCCTACCTCCAGTGAGGACAGGGGAAGGCTACACCTTC
- TRBJ1-1 TRBV12-3/TRBV12-4 - CASSLGGAFF TGTGCCAGCAGTTTAGGTGGAGCTTTCTTT
- TRBJ1-4 TRBV7-8 - CASSPGSENEKLFF TGTGCCAGCAGCCCCGGGTCCGAAAATGAAAAACTGTTTTTT
- TRBJ2-3 TRBV4-1 TRBD2 CASSLIIAGFGTDTQYF TGCGCCAGCAGCCTAATAATAGCGGGATTTGGCACAGATACGCAGTATTTT
- TRBJ2-3 TRBV7-6 TRBD2 CASSLKVAGSKDTQYF TGTGCCAGCAGCTTAAAGGTAGCGGGGTCAAAGGATACGCAGTATTTT
- TRBJ1-1 TRBV5-1 - CASSLAGGPDTEAFF TGCGCCAGCAGCTTGGCAGGAGGGCCCGACACTGAAGCTTTCTTT
- TRBJ1-2 TRBV7-2 - CASSFGTWGYTF TGTGCCAGCAGCTTCGGGACGTGGGGCTACACCTTC
- TRBJ2-2 TRBV29-1 TRBD1 CSVSGGSTGELFF TGCAGCGTTTCAGGGGGCTCAACCGGGGAGCTGTTTTTT
- TRBJ2-1 TRBV19 TRBD1 CASSISWTGNNEQFF TGTGCCAGTAGTATCTCCTGGACAGGTAACAATGAGCAGTTCTTC
- TRBJ1-1 TRBV25-1 TRBD1 CASRTGDLMFTEAFF TGTGCCAGCAGAACAGGGGATTTGATGTTCACTGAAGCTTTCTTT
once TRBJ1-2 TRBV19 - CASSGWGGGYTF TGTGCCAGTAGCGGGTGGGGCGGTGGCTACACCTTC
once TRBJ2-3 TRBV2 TRBD1 CASSERGQGGTSLTTDTQYF TGTGCCAGCAGTGAGCGGGGACAGGGCGGCACTAGTCTGACCACAGATACGCAGTATTTT
- TRBJ2-1 TRBV11-3 - CASSFRGSPRVNEQFF TGTGCCAGCAGCTTCAGAGGATCACCTCGAGTAAATGAGCAGTTCTTC
- TRBJ1-2 TRBV15 TRBD1 CATSPDRGRSNYGYTF TGTGCCACCAGCCCTGACAGGGGAAGAAGCAACTATGGCTACACCTTC
once TRBJ2-3 TRBV4-1 - CASSQPLEGTDTQYF TGCGCCAGCAGCCAACCGTTAGAGGGCACAGATACGCAGTATTTT
- TRBJ2-2 TRBV3-1/TRBV3-2 TRBD2 CASSPWTSGRGLAGELFF TGTGCCAGCAGCCCCTGGACTAGCGGGAGGGGTTTGGCCGGGGAGCTGTTTTTT
- TRBJ2-3 TRBV18 - CASSLNLAYSGDTQYF TGTGCCAGCTCTCTGAACCTAGCGTACTCGGGGGATACGCAGTATTTT
- TRBJ1-1 TRBV10-3 TRBD1 CAISEPTGEGGNTEAFF TGTGCCATCAGTGAGCCAACAGGGGAGGGAGGGAACACTGAAGCTTTCTTT
- TRBJ2-1 TRBV4-3 TRBD2 CASSQSGTSGLYEQFF TGCGCCAGCAGCCAATCCGGGACTAGCGGGCTCTATGAGCAGTTCTTC
- TRBJ2-5 TRBV7-9 TRBD1 CASRLGRTGRSPSQETQYF TGTGCCAGCAGACTCGGCAGGACAGGTCGTTCCCCGTCACAAGAGACCCAGTACTTC
- TRBJ2-1 TRBV19 TRBD2 CASSTSLPGTSGANEQFF TGTGCCAGTAGTACTTCACTTCCCGGGACTAGCGGAGCGAATGAGCAGTTCTTC
- TRBJ1-2 TRBV29-1 TRBD1 CSVDGTGLGYTF TGCAGCGTTGACGGGACAGGGCTTGGCTACACCTTC
- TRBJ2-3 TRBV10-3 - CAISEVGTSTDTQYF TGTGCCATCAGTGAAGTCGGGACTAGCACAGATACGCAGTATTTT
- TRBJ2-5 TRBV7-2 - CASSLASAGVGTQYF TGTGCCAGCAGCTTAGCGTCGGCCGGCGTTGGGACCCAGTACTTC
- TRBJ2-1 TRBV3-1/TRBV3-2 - CASSLSTIPDEQFF TGTGCCAGCAGCCTCTCGACAATCCCCGATGAGCAGTTCTTC